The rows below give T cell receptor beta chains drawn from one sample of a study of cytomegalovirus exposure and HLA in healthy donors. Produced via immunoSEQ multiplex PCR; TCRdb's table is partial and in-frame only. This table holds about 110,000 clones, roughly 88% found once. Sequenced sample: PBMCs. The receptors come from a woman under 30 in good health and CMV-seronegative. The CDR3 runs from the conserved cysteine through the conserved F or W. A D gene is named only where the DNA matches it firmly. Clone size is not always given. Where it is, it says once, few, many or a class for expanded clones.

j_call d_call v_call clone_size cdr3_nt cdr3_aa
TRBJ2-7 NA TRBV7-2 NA TGTGCCAGCAGCCCTGCCTACGAGCAGTACTTC CASSPAYEQYF
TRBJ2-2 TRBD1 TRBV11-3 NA TGTGCCAGCAGCAACCGGGACAGGGGTTCCGGCGGGGAGCTGTTTTTT CASSNRDRGSGGELFF
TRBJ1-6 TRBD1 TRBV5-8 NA TGTGCCAGCAGCCAGACGGGGACAGGGGGTATTCCACCCCTCCACTTT CASSQTGTGGIPPLHF
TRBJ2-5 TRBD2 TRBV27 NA TGTGCCAGCAGTCCTAGGACTAGCGGCCAAGAGACCCAGTACTTC CASSPRTSGQETQYF
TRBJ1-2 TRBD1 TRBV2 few TGTGCCAGCACGGGGGACAGCCATAGTTATGGCTACACCTTC CASTGDSHSYGYTF
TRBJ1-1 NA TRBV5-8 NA TGTGCCAGCAGCTTGTCTCTGAACACTGAAGCTTTCTTT CASSLSLNTEAFF
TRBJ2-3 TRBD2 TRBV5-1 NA TGCGCCAGCAGCTGGGCTAGCGGCGGGGATACGCAGTATTTT CASSWASGGDTQYF
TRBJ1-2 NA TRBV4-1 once TGCGCCAGCAGCCAAGGTGCGGAGGCCCTGACTTATGGCTACACCTTC CASSQGAEALTYGYTF
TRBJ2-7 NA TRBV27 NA TGTGCCAGCAGTTTTCGGGTAGCCTACGAGCAGTACTTC CASSFRVAYEQYF
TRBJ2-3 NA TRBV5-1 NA TGCGCCAGCAGCTTGGTTGGGGGCGGGGGAGATACGCAGTATTTT CASSLVGGGGDTQYF
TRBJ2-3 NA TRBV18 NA TGTGCCAGCTCACCACAACCCCCGGGTACCACAGATACGCAGTATTTT CASSPQPPGTTDTQYF
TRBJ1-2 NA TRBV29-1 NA TGCAGCGTTGAAGATCGGAGGGGCAGATATGGCTACACCTTC CSVEDRRGRYGYTF
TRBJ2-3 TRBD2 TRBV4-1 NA TGCGCCAGCAGCCAAGTTAAAGCGGGGAATGCAGATACGCAGTATTTT CASSQVKAGNADTQYF
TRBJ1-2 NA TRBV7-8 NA TGTGCCAGCGGGGCAGCCTACACCTTC CASGAAYTF
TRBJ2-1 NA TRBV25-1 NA TGTGCCAGCAGTGAAGGAGGGGACGGGACGTACAATGAGCAGTTCTTC CASSEGGDGTYNEQFF
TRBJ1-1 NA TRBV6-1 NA TGTGCCAGCAGCCAATCCCGACAGTCTGAAGCTTTCTTT CASSQSRQSEAFF
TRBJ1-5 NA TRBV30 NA TGTGCCTGGTCCACAGGACCCAATCAGCCCCAGCATTTT CAWSTGPNQPQHF